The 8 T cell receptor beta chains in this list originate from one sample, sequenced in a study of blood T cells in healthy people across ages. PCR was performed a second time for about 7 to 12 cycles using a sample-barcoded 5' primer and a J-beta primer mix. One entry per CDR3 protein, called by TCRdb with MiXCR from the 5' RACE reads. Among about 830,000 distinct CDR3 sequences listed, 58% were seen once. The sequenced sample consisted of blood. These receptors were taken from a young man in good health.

CDR3 residues: CASSGGGAGSEFF. CDR3 in DNA: TGTGCCAGCAGCGGAGGTGGGGCGGGCTCGGAGTTCTTC. The chain links TRBV3-1 to TRBJ2-1; D possibly matches TRBD1 or TRBD2 (5 bases each). V was clipped by 5 bases and J by 14 bases, with 19 bases between them. Germline CDR1 LGHDT, CDR2 YNNKEL (reference sequence). This CDR3 comprises 13 residues.

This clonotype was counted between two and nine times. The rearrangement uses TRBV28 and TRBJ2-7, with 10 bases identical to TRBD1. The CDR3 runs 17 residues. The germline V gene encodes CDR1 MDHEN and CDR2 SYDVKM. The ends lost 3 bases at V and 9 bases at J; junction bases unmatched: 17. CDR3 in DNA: TGTGCCAGCAGTTTGAATCCCGGGGACAGGGGTTTCGGTTGGCAGTACTTC. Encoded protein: CASSLNPGDRGFGWQYF.

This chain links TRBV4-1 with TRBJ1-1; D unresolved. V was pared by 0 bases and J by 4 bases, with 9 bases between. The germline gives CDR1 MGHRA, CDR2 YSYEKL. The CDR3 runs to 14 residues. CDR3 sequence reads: CASSQDPWPTEAFF. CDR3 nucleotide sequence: TGCGCCAGCAGCCAAGATCCGTGGCCCACTGAAGCTTTCTTT.

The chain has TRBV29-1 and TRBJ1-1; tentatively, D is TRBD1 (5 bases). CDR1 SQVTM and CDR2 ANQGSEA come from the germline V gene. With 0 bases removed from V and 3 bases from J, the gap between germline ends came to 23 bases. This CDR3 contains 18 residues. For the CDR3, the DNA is TGCAGCGTTGAAGATAGTGGTTTGCGGTCAGGGTGGGACACTGAAGCTTTCTTT. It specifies CSVEDSGLRSGWDTEAFF. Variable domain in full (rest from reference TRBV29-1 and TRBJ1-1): SAVISQKPSRDICQRGTSLTIQCQVDSQVTMMFWYRQQPGQSLTLIATANQGSEATYESGFVIDKFPISRPNLTFSTLTVSNMSPEDSSIYLCSVEDSGLRSGWDTEAFFGQGTRLTVV.

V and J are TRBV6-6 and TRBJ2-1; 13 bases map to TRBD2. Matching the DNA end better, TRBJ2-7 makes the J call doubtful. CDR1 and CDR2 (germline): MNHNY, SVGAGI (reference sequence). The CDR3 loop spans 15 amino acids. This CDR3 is CAISGLAGPYNEQYF. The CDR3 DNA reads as TGTGCCATCTCGGGACTAGCGGGACCCTACAATGAGCAGTACTTC.

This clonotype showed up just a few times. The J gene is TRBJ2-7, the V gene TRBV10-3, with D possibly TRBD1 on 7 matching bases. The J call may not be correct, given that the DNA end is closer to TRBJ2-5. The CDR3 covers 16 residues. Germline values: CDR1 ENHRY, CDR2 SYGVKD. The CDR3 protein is CAISESMEGAGETQYF. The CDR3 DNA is TGTGCCATCAGTGAGTCGATGGAGGGGGCAGGCGAGACCCAGTACTTC.

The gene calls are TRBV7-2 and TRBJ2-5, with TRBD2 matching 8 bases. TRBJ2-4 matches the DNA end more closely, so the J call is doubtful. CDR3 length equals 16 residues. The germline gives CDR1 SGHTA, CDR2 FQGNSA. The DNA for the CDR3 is TGTGCCAGCAGCTTGGAGGCGGGAGGAGGCAAAAACATTCAGTACTTC. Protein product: CASSLEAGGGKNIQYF.

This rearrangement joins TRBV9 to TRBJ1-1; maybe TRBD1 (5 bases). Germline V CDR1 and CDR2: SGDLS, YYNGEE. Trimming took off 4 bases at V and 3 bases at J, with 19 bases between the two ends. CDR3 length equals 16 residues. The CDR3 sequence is CASSRGAQGWDTEAFF. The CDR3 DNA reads TGTGCCAGCAGCCGTGGGGCCCAGGGTTGGGACACTGAAGCTTTCTTT.